A selection of T cell receptor beta chains follows, all from one sample in a study of shared clonotypes between healthy human individuals. Profiled with immunoSEQ multiplex PCR; TCRdb holds only in-frame clones, not every one. Among over 2 million clones listed, just under 95% were seen once. Sequenced sample: naive CD4+ T cells from PBMCs. The source of these receptors is a man between 18 and 29 years old in good health. Some clones in this sample may be carry-over from other donors' samples. CDR3s include the opening cysteine and the closing phenylalanine or tryptophan. D genes are given only for firm matches. A clone size is listed for some rows: how often the clone was seen (once, few, many), or a class if it is expanded.

j_call v_call d_call clone_size cdr3_aa cdr3_nt
TRBJ1-2 TRBV19 . . CASSMAGGHGYTF TGTGCCAGTAGTATGGCGGGGGGACATGGCTACACCTTC
TRBJ2-2 TRBV5-1 . . CASSPEPARGDTGELFF TGCGCCAGCAGCCCAGAACCGGCCCGTGGGGACACCGGGGAGCTGTTTTTT
TRBJ1-5 TRBV7-8 TRBD1 . CASSRQGRVEPQHF TGTGCCAGCAGCCGACAGGGTCGTGTGGAGCCCCAGCATTTT
TRBJ1-1 TRBV11-2 TRBD1 . CASSVGQGIPGEAFF TGTGCCAGCAGCGTGGGACAGGGGATTCCCGGTGAAGCTTTCTTT
TRBJ1-5 TRBV21-1 . . CASSKSGAARGYSNQPQHF TGTGCCAGCAGCAAATCTGGCGCGGCTCGGGGTTATAGCAATCAGCCCCAGCATTTT
TRBJ2-1 TRBV28 . . CASSLTRAEHNEQFF TGTGCCAGCAGTTTAACCCGGGCAGAGCACAATGAGCAGTTCTTC
TRBJ1-1 TRBV7-9 TRBD1 few CASSSAPGQGMEQF TGTGCCAGCAGCTCGGCACCGGGACAGGGGATGGAACAGTTT
TRBJ2-5 TRBV7-2 TRBD2 . CASRTRLAGRETQYF TGTGCCAGCAGGACTCGGCTAGCGGGAAGAGAGACCCAGTACTTC
TRBJ2-3 TRBV6-5 . . CASSYSDLLTDTQYF TGTGCCAGCAGTTACTCAGACCTACTCACAGATACGCAGTATTTT
TRBJ2-7 TRBV7-9 . . CASSSPASYEQYF TGTGCCAGCAGCTCGCCAGCCAGTTACGAGCAGTACTTC
TRBJ1-1 TRBV5-1 TRBD1 . CASSGIGQGGMNTEAFF TGCGCCAGCAGCGGTATTGGACAGGGAGGAATGAACACTGAAGCTTTCTTT
TRBJ1-4 TRBV28 TRBD1 . CASSTRDRGDGATNEKLFF TGTGCCAGCAGTACCCGGGACAGGGGAGACGGTGCCACTAATGAAAAACTGTTTTTT
TRBJ1-5 TRBV5-5 . . CASSSDQGVLSNQPQHF TGTGCCAGCAGCTCTGATCAGGGTGTCCTTAGCAATCAGCCCCAGCATTTT
TRBJ2-7 TRBV4-2 . . CASSQGGRGRDLYEQYF TGTGCCAGCAGCCAAGGGGGACGTGGACGAGATCTCTACGAGCAGTACTTC
TRBJ2-2 TRBV7-9 . . CASSGRITGELFF TGTGCCAGCAGCGGACGGATCACCGGGGAGCTGTTTTTT
TRBJ1-2 TRBV6-6 . . CASSQAGRVGGYTF TGTGCCAGCAGCCAAGCGGGCAGGGTAGGTGGCTACACCTTC
TRBJ1-1 TRBV7-2 . . CASSLRRANTEAFF TGTGCCAGCAGCTTAAGGAGAGCCAACACTGAAGCTTTCTTT
TRBJ2-5 TRBV7-9 . . CASSSLGYQETQYF TGTGCCAGCAGCTCCCTGGGGTACCAAGAGACCCAGTACTTC
TRBJ2-7 TRBV5-1 TRBD2 . CASSSSGGTRGQGREQYF TGCGCCAGCAGCTCCTCGGGAGGGACTAGGGGCCAAGGACGGGAGCAGTACTTC
TRBJ2-2 TRBV6-6 . . CASSPAPGAEGGELFF TGTGCCAGCAGTCCCGCCCCAGGGGCGGAGGGGGGGGAGCTGTTTTTT
TRBJ1-5 TRBV11-2 TRBD1 . CASSVDRDQPQHF TGTGCCAGCAGCGTTGACAGGGATCAGCCCCAGCATTTT
TRBJ1-1 TRBV6-1 TRBD1 . CASRQGLNTEAFF TGTGCCAGCAGACAGGGGCTGAACACTGAAGCTTTCTTT
TRBJ1-4 TRBV6-1 . once CASSVAGLNEKLFF TGTGCCAGCAGTGTAGCAGGCCTTAATGAAAAACTGTTTTTT
TRBJ2-5 TRBV7-2 . . CASSQRVGPGQKTQYF TGTGCCAGCAGCCAGAGGGTGGGACCGGGACAAAAGACCCAGTACTTC
TRBJ2-1 TRBV7-6 . . CASSLSGSSYNEQFF TGTGCCAGCAGCTTAAGTGGGAGCTCCTACAATGAGCAGTTCTTC
TRBJ1-1 TRBV5-1 . . CASSFWTPTNTEAFF TGCGCCAGCAGCTTCTGGACACCCACGAACACTGAAGCTTTCTTT
TRBJ2-7 TRBV5-5 TRBD2 . CASSLILGGRALREQYF TGTGCCAGCAGCTTGATCCTAGGCGGGAGGGCCTTGCGCGAGCAGTACTTC
TRBJ2-5 TRBV6-6 TRBD2 . CASRTSGAQETQYF TGTGCCAGCAGGACTAGCGGGGCCCAAGAGACCCAGTACTTC
TRBJ1-2 TRBV7-9 . once CASSLYTGSNYGYTF TGTGCCAGCAGCTTATATACAGGCTCTAACTATGGCTACACCTTC
TRBJ2-2 TRBV18 . . CASSPSRGSVGELFF TGTGCCAGCTCACCGTCAAGGGGGAGTGTCGGGGAGCTGTTTTTT
TRBJ2-5 TRBV5-4 TRBD1 . CASSLAQGAVETQYF TGTGCCAGCAGCTTAGCGCAGGGGGCGGTAGAGACCCAGTACTTC
TRBJ1-5 TRBV6-1 . . CASSEVGSRNQPQHF TGTGCCAGCAGTGAAGTGGGCAGCCGCAATCAGCCCCAGCATTTT
TRBJ2-3 TRBV19 . . CASSIGIADTQYF TGTGCCAGTAGTATAGGAATTGCAGATACGCAGTATTTT
TRBJ1-1 TRBV30 . . CAWSKQGNTEAFF TGTGCCTGGAGTAAACAGGGGAACACTGAAGCTTTCTTT
TRBJ2-7 TRBV27 TRBD2 . CASRGGSGRALFFEQYF TGTGCCAGCAGAGGGGGTAGCGGGAGGGCCTTATTCTTCGAGCAGTACTTC
TRBJ1-2 TRBV7-9 . . CASSYEGRGGYTF TGTGCCAGCAGCTACGAGGGCCGAGGGGGCTACACCTTC
TRBJ1-2 TRBV20-1 . . CRADRGYTF TGCAGGGCAGATAGAGGCTACACCTTC